This T cell receptor beta chain stems from a study of blood T cells in healthy people across ages. General study findings and limits: Whereas aged donors had fewer naive CD4+ cells, long-lived donors had more of them and higher diversity. Donor CMV infection status was unknown, possibly confounding age-related changes in expanded clonotypes.

This CDR3 comprises 14 residues. With 6 bases clipped from V and 3 bases from J, the junction kept 4 bases outside the gene matches. To note about this clonotype: Its antigen is currently unknown.

It was with a sample-barcoded 5' primer and a J-beta primer mix that a second PCR of about 7 to 12 cycles was run. From the 5' RACE reads, TCRdb called clonotypes with MiXCR, one entry per CDR3 protein. In the table there are approximately 780,000 distinct CDR3 sequences, around 24% of which are singletons. These records were also assigned to another study, of T cells of mothers and their children. That work adds: Researchers report slightly higher, though non-significant, overlap in related mother-child pairs than in unrelated pairs.

The chain recombines TRBV12-3 or TRBV12-4 with TRBJ2-7, with 11 bases that match TRBD2. This clonotype originated in a boy between 5 and 17 years old in good health. The sequencing input was blood. The CDR3 DNA is TGTGCCAGCAGCCATAGCGGGAGGGTCTACGAGCAGTACTTC. Translation gives CASSHSGRVYEQYF.